Each of the 6 T cell receptor beta chains below was sequenced from the same sample in a study of blood T cells in healthy people across ages. Together with a sample-barcoded 5' primer, a J-beta primer mix was included in a second PCR lasting about 7 to 12 cycles. MiXCR, run by TCRdb on the 5' RACE reads, gives a single entry per CDR3 protein. The data show 850,000 to 1,300,000 distinct CDR3 sequences, with under 55% seen just once and about 20% held by the top ten. The sequencing sample was made of blood. Source of these receptors: a woman aged 55-70 years in good health.

This clonotype was picked up a small number of times. For the CDR3, the DNA is TGCAGTTCAGGGGGGATACGAGAGACCCAGTACTTC. It codes for CSSGGIRETQYF. The chain uses TRBV20-1 and TRBJ2-5, with D perhaps matching TRBD1 (7 bases). This CDR3 has 12 residues. Germline V lookup: CDR1 DFQATT, CDR2 SNEGSKA (reference sequence). Trimming removed 8 bases at V and 4 bases at J, with 14 bases between.

In nucleotides, the CDR3 is TGTGCCAGCAGCATTCATGACGAGCAGTTCTTC. Residues: CASSIHDEQFF. The chain links TRBV6-2 or TRBV6-3 to TRBJ2-1; unclear D gene. The CDR3 runs to 11 residues. Per the germline V gene, CDR1 is MNHEY and CDR2 is SVGEGT. Deletions cut 6 bases from V and 10 bases from J, with 10 bases between.

The chain couples TRBV5-1 to TRBJ2-5, with 10 nucleotides matching TRBD1. CDR1 SGHRS and CDR2 YFSETQ come from the germline V gene. The CDR3 has 14 residues. V lost 3 bases, J lost 5 bases, and 4 bases stayed unmatched. CDR3 nucleotide sequence: TGCGCCAGCAGCTGGAGACAGGGGGCTGAGACCCAGTACTTC. Its translation: CASSWRQGAETQYF. The whole variable domain, remainder taken from reference TRBV5-1 and TRBJ2-5, is KAGVTQTPRYLIKTRGQQVTLSCSPISGHRSVSWYQQTPGQGLQFLFEYFSETQRNKGNFPGRFSGRQFSNSRSEMNVSTLELGDSALYLCASSWRQGAETQYFGPGTRLLVL.

This clonotype was detected a few times. The CDR3 here is CSAHKREGTNEQFF. CDR3 nucleotides: TGCAGTGCCCATAAGCGGGAGGGCACCAATGAGCAGTTCTTC. The rearrangement uses TRBV20-1 and TRBJ2-1, with TRBD2 matching over 10 bases. The length of the CDR3 is 14 residues. Germline V lookup: CDR1 DFQATT, CDR2 SNEGSKA (reference sequence). With V trimmed by 6 bases and J by 6 bases, 8 bases remained unmatched.

The chain employs TRBV5-1 and TRBJ2-4; 7 nucleotides line up with TRBD1. The CDR3 is 12 residues long. From germline, CDR1 is SGHRS and CDR2 YFSETQ. V was clipped by 7 bases and J by 13 bases; unmatched bases: 11. CDR3 nucleotides: TGCGCCAGCTGGGGACAGATGGGGGAGCAGTACTTC. Its translation: CASWGQMGEQYF.

Only a few counts were recorded for this clonotype. V is TRBV21-1 and J is TRBJ2-1; the D call TRBD2 from the table was never checked on the DNA. TRBV21-1 is termed a pseudogene. The CDR3 covers 14 residues. CDR3 sequence (DNA): TGTGCCAGCAGCAAAGTGAGCGGGATCAATGAGCAGTTCTTC. Residues: CASSKVSGINEQFF.